These 29 T cell receptor beta chains were sequenced from one sample in a study of T cell repertoires in cytomegalovirus infection. TCRdb redid the calling of the reads with MiXCR, one entry per CDR3 protein. The table has about 97,000 distinct CDR3 sequences, approximately 17% seen once. What was sequenced was PBMCs. The receptors come from a human donor in good health (CMV status not recorded). Some clones in this sample may be carry-over from other donors' samples.

Of note for this clonotype: Just one base apart from a much larger clone, this may be a read error. The chain combines TRBV10-3 with TRBJ2-1; D remains ambiguous. CDR1 is ENHRY, CDR2 SYGVKD, per germline. The CDR3 is 13 residues long. The CDR3 region is CAVSEVGRDEQFF. The CDR3 bases are TGTGCCGTCAGTGAGGTCGGGCGAGATGAGCAGTTCTTC.

This clonotype has only a few counts. This sequence joins TRBV4-1 and TRBJ1-1, with TRBD1 as a possible D gene (5 bases). Germline CDR1 reads MGHRA; CDR2 reads YSYEKL. V lost 2 bases to trimming and J lost 1 base, with 20 bases between them. The CDR3 sequence is 18 residues long. Written as DNA, the CDR3 is TGCGCCAGCAGCCAACACCATATGCTACGTGGGGCGAACACTGAAGCTTTCTTT. Amino acid sequence: CASSQHHMLRGANTEAFF.

The table lists this clonotype with many counts. The rearrangement joins TRBV7-2 to TRBJ2-7, with 7 bases that match TRBD1. This CDR3 comprises 14 residues. CDR1 and CDR2 (germline): SGHTA, FQGNSA. V lost 5 bases and J lost 4; bases outside the gene matches: 8. The CDR3 coding sequence is TGTGCCAGCAGCCGCACAGGGGAACAATACGAGCAGTACTTC. This encodes CASSRTGEQYEQYF.

J is TRBJ2-1 and V is TRBV2; the D is unclear. This CDR3 contains 13 residues. The V gene lost 4 bases and the J gene lost 6 bases, with 10 bases spanning the gap. CDR1 and CDR2 from the germline V gene are SNHLY and FYNNEI. In DNA form, the CDR3 reads TGTGCCAGCAGTGGGAGTGTTGCCAATGAGCAGTTCTTC. As protein: CASSGSVANEQFF.

This clonotype was seen a handful of times. This rearrangement joins TRBV19 to TRBJ2-7; D could derive from TRBD1 or TRBD2 (5 bases each). This CDR3 comprises 13 residues. Per germline, CDR1 LNHDA and CDR2 SQIVND (reference sequence). Between the trimmed V and J ends, which lost 3 bases and 2 bases, there was a span of 8 bases. CDR3 DNA sequence: TGTGCCAGTAGTATCGGGGCCGCCTACGAGCAGTACTTC. Translated: CASSIGAAYEQYF.

This chain links TRBV10-3 with TRBJ1-5, with a tentative D call TRBD1 (5 bases). V shed 0 bases and J shed 6 bases, with 12 bases lying between them. Germline loops: CDR1 ENHRY, CDR2 SYGVKD. This CDR3 is built from 15 residues. The CDR3 sequence is CAISESEGSSQPQHF. CDR3 nucleotides: TGTGCCATCAGTGAGTCAGAGGGGTCGAGTCAGCCCCAGCATTTT.

The sample holds many counts of this clonotype. The chain carries TRBV7-3 and TRBJ2-5; 8 nucleotides align to TRBD1. Germline V gene sequence: CDR1 SGHTA, CDR2 FQGTGA. The V segment lost 0 bases and the J segment 5 bases; nucleotides outside the gene matches: 5. This CDR3 has 15 amino acids. The CDR3 DNA follows: TGTGCCAGCAGCTTAACTATGGACAGGGCGGAGACCCAGTACTTC. Encoded protein: CASSLTMDRAETQYF.

This clonotype showed up just a few times. V is TRBV6-8 and J is TRBJ1-2, with D possibly matching TRBD1 (5 bases). The CDR3 is 13 amino acids. Trimming took off 5 bases at V and 4 bases at J, with 11 bases between the two ends. Germline assignment: CDR1 MNHGY and CDR2 SAAAGT. In nucleotides, the CDR3 is TGTGCCAGCAGTGAAGGAGACAGCTATGGCTACACCTTC. It is translated as CASSEGDSYGYTF.

This clonotype is medium-sized within its sample. The chain recombines TRBV7-2 with TRBJ2-7; TRBD2 is a possible D gene (6 bases). Germline lookup yields CDR1 SGHTA and CDR2 FQGNSA. V was pared by 1 base and J by 5 bases, with 9 bases between. This CDR3 region has 13 residues. CDR3 loop: CASSLGLANEQYF. The CDR3 DNA is TGTGCCAGCAGCTTAGGGCTAGCGAACGAGCAGTACTTC.

V usage is TRBV24-1 and J usage is TRBJ2-1; tentative D call: TRBD2 (6 bases). This CDR3 has 15 amino acids. V gave up 3 bases and J gave up 2 bases, with 10 bases separating them. CDR1 is KGHDR, CDR2 SFDVKD, per germline. CDR3 amino acids: CATSDPGTPYNEQFF. The CDR3 nucleotides are TGTGCCACCAGTGATCCTGGGACTCCCTACAATGAGCAGTTCTTC.

This clonotype was picked up a small number of times. The J gene is TRBJ2-5, the V gene TRBV7-8; 10 bases map to TRBD2. CDR3 size: 16 residues. Germline assignment: CDR1 SGHVS and CDR2 FQNEAQ. V shed 4 bases and J 5 bases; nucleotides not matched to a gene: 10. The CDR3 sequence is CASSSAYSGGGETQYF. For the CDR3, the DNA is TGTGCCAGCAGCTCCGCTTACAGCGGGGGGGGGGAGACCCAGTACTTC.

The CDR3 DNA is TGTGCCAGCAGCGGAGTGGTAGTAGGGGCAGGGGTAAACTACAATGAGCAGTTCTTC. This encodes CASSGVVVGAGVNYNEQFF. This sequence joins TRBV7-9 and TRBJ2-1, with D possibly matching TRBD1 (6 bases). V was cut by 5 bases and J by 3 bases, with 26 bases left in between. The CDR3 is 19 amino acids. CDR1 and CDR2 (germline): SEHNR, FQNEAQ (reference sequence).

The J gene is TRBJ2-5, the V gene TRBV18, with a weak D call TRBD2 (5 bases). Looked up from germline, CDR1 is KGHSH and CDR2 is LQKENI. The CDR3 covers 14 residues. V gave up 3 bases and J gave up 1 base, with 9 bases separating them. The CDR3 sequence is CASSPPGIQETQYF. CDR3 coding DNA: TGTGCCAGCTCACCGCCGGGGATCCAAGAGACCCAGTACTTC.

CDR3 nucleotides: TGCGCCAGCAGCCAAGAGGTCAAACCAGAGACCCAGTACTTC. Protein sequence: CASSQEVKPETQYF. The genes are TRBV4-1 and TRBJ2-5; D not resolved. This CDR3 is 14 amino acids long. The V end lost 0 bases, the J end lost 4 bases, and 9 bases lay between the germline ends. Germline V gene lookup returns CDR1 MGHRA and CDR2 YSYEKL.

This clonotype was detected only a few times. The V and J genes are TRBV2 and TRBJ2-7, with TRBD1 matching 9 bases. Germline V lookup: CDR1 SNHLY, CDR2 FYNNEI. The junction had 9 bases not matched to a gene; V was cut back by 6 bases and J by 6 bases. CDR3 length: 14 amino acids. The CDR3 DNA sequence: TGTGCCAGCAGCCCTCCAGCGACAGGGGGCGAGCAGTACTTC. This codes for CASSPPATGGEQYF.

The V and J genes are TRBV2 and TRBJ2-5; D not certain. The CDR3 sequence is 13 residues long. CDR1 SNHLY and CDR2 FYNNEI come from the germline V gene. Trimming pared 6 bases from V and 1 base from J, leaving 9 bases between. CDR3 in amino acids: CASSARTQETQYF. As DNA, the CDR3 is TGTGCCAGCAGCGCCAGGACCCAAGAGACCCAGTACTTC.

This clonotype was seen repeatedly, ten times or more. The genes are TRBV4-1 and TRBJ1-5, with D uncertain. Germline V gene lookup returns CDR1 MGHRA and CDR2 YSYEKL. This CDR3 region has 15 residues. Between the trimmed V and J ends, which lost 4 bases and 2 bases, there was a span of 12 bases. The CDR3 sequence is CASSPRSLGNQPQHF. In nucleotides, the CDR3 is TGCGCCAGCAGCCCCCGATCTTTGGGCAATCAGCCCCAGCATTTT.

This clonotype came up many times. The chain uses TRBV7-2 and TRBJ2-3, with D tentatively TRBD1 or TRBD2 (5 bases each). CDR3 length: 14 amino acids. Trimming cost V 1 base and J 5 bases, with 10 bases left between them. Germline V gene lookup returns CDR1 SGHTA and CDR2 FQGNSA. CDR3 residues: CASSLGGNLDTQYF. The CDR3 region has the DNA TGTGCCAGCAGCTTAGGGGGGAATTTAGATACGCAGTATTTT.

This clonotype was observed a handful of times. V usage is TRBV20-1 and J usage is TRBJ2-3, with TRBD1 matching over 11 bases. Germline V CDR1 and CDR2: DFQATT, SNEGSKA (reference sequence). The trim removed 4 bases at V and 6 bases at J, leaving 9 bases unmatched. This CDR3 comprises 15 residues. The CDR3: CSAILRTGGKDTQYF. For the CDR3, the DNA is TGCAGTGCTATCCTACGGACAGGGGGCAAGGATACGCAGTATTTT.

This clonotype was seen only a few times. The chain carries TRBV10-3 and TRBJ2-7; D gene unclear. CDR1 is ENHRY, CDR2 SYGVKD, per germline. This CDR3 has 13 amino acids. The V gene lost 5 bases and the J gene lost 4 bases, with 12 bases spanning the gap. Here the CDR3 reads CAISLPDGYEQYF. The CDR3 bases are TGTGCCATCAGTTTACCGGACGGGTACGAGCAGTACTTC.

DNA of the CDR3: TGTGCCAGCAGTTCCCACCTGGGAGGGGTCTCGAGGGGGACTGAAGCTTTCTTT. As protein: CASSSHLGGVSRGTEAFF. The V and J genes are TRBV28 and TRBJ1-1; weak D call: TRBD1 (6 bases). The V end was cut by 4 bases, the J end by 5 bases, with 26 bases between. The CDR3 is made up of 18 amino acids. CDR1 and CDR2 (germline): MDHEN, SYDVKM. Full variable domain (rest looked up from reference TRBV28 and TRBJ1-1): DVKVTQSSRYLVKRTGEKVFLECVQDMDHENMFWYRQDPGLGLRLIYFSYDVKMKEKGDIPEGYSVSREKKERFSLILESASTNQTSMYLCASSSHLGGVSRGTEAFFGQGTRLTVV.

Remarks on this clonotype: Germline is not matched at one junction end, which may reflect a read error. The chain joins TRBV20-1 to TRBJ2-7; the D is unclear. Germline V gene sequence: CDR1 DFQATT, CDR2 SNEGSKA (reference sequence). The CDR3 covers 12 residues. DNA for the CDR3: TGCAGTGCCCCGGACGGTTCCTGCGAGCAGTACTTC. This codes for CSAPDGSCEQYF.

This clonotype was counted at least ten times. J is TRBJ1-5 and V is TRBV12-3 or TRBV12-4, with D perhaps TRBD1 (5 bases). Trimming pared 5 bases from V and 3 bases from J, leaving 11 bases between. The CDR3 is 14 amino acids. CDR3 region: CASSLTEINQPQHF. CDR3 coding DNA: TGTGCCAGCAGTCTGACAGAAATCAATCAGCCCCAGCATTTT.

This clonotype showed up just a few times. The chain couples TRBV15 to TRBJ2-1; D call uncertain. Germline CDR1 and CDR2: LNHNV and YYDKDF (reference sequence). The CDR3 runs to 15 residues. Between the trimmed V and J ends, which lost 1 base and 3 bases, there was a span of 10 bases. CDR3 DNA: TGTGCCACCAGCAGAGCAGGAATAAACTACAATGAGCAGTTCTTC. Protein sequence: CATSRAGINYNEQFF. Combining the CDR3 with reference TRBV15 and TRBJ2-1 gives the whole variable domain DAMVIQNPRYQVTQFGKPVTLSCSQTLNHNVMYWYQQKSSQAPKLLFHYYDKDFNNEADTPDNFQSRRPNTSFCFLDIRSPGLGDTAMYLCATSRAGINYNEQFFGPGTRLTVL.

This clonotype was seen at least ten times. This chain links TRBV20-1 with TRBJ2-3; 13 bases agree with TRBD2. The V gene end was trimmed by 4 bases and the J gene end by 2 bases; junction bases not matched to a gene: 12. CDR1 and CDR2 from the germline V gene are DFQATT and SNEGSKA (reference sequence). The CDR3 is made up of 18 amino acids. This CDR3 is CSATQGLAGDGYTDTQYF. DNA of the CDR3: TGCAGTGCTACCCAAGGACTAGCGGGGGACGGGTACACAGATACGCAGTATTTT.

This clonotype was observed a handful of times. The chain uses TRBV7-3 and TRBJ1-1; unclear D gene. Germline V gene data show CDR1 as SGHTA and CDR2 as FQGTGA. Trimming shortened V by 2 bases and J by 5 bases, and 9 bases separated the two germline ends. The CDR3 totals 13 residues. The CDR3 DNA sequence: TGTGCCAGCAGCTTACAAAGGGATACTGAAGCTTTCTTT. Its protein is CASSLQRDTEAFF.

This chain joins TRBV7-2 and TRBJ1-4; D gene uncertain. This CDR3 comprises 12 residues. Germline-derived CDR1 and CDR2 are SGHTA and FQGNSA. The V end lost 3 bases, the J end lost 12 bases, and 11 bases lay between the germline ends. CDR3 loop: CASSFGRQELFF. The CDR3, as DNA: TGTGCCAGCAGCTTTGGTCGCCAGGAACTGTTTTTT.

Details on this clonotype: This may stem from a read error, because a much larger clone lies one nucleotide away. The chain employs TRBV10-3 and TRBJ2-2; TRBD1 aligns across 8 bases. The germline V gene encodes CDR1 ENHRY and CDR2 SYGVKD. The CDR3 is 19 residues long. The CDR3 DNA sequence: TGTGCCCTCAGTGACTCCCCCCAGGGGGCCTTTGTGAACACCGGGGAGCTGTTTTTT. Translated: CALSDSPQGAFVNTGELFF.

The chain couples TRBV28 to TRBJ2-7, with 8 bases identical to TRBD1. Germline lookup yields CDR1 MDHEN and CDR2 SYDVKM. CDR3 length: 15 amino acids. Trimming removed 7 bases from V and 1 base from J; junction bases left unmatched: 9. The CDR3 bases are TGTGCCAGCAACCCAGGGGGCTCACCTTCCTACGAGCAGTACTTC. Its translation is CASNPGGSPSYEQYF.